Following are 26 T cell receptor beta chains from one sample sequenced in a study. One entry per CDR3 protein, called by TCRdb with MiXCR from the 5' RACE reads. The sample has about 41,000 distinct CDR3 sequences, roughly 29% seen once. The sequencing input was memory CD4+ T cells sorted from a lymph node. The sample's subset: memory CD4+ T cells, CD4+CD45RO+CD25-. Receptors were obtained from a female donor with breast cancer.

Concerning this clonotype: A junction end diverges from the germline sequence, so it may reflect a read error. The CDR3 nucleotides read TGCACCAGCAGCCAAGGGTGGACATCTCAGCCCCAGCATTTT. Translated: CTSSQGWTSQPQHF. The genes are TRBV4-1 and TRBJ1-5; possible D gene TRBD1, 5 bases. CDR1 and CDR2 from the germline V gene are MGHRA and YSYEKL. The CDR3 has 14 residues.

This clonotype showed up just a few times. This chain uses TRBV15 with TRBJ2-1; 9 bases line up with TRBD2. The CDR3 sequence is 15 residues long. J lost 6 bases, V lost 0 bases, and 3 bases had no gene match. The germline V gene has CDR1 LNHNV and CDR2 YYDKDF (reference sequence). CDR3 sequence (DNA): TGTGCCACCAGCAGAGAGGGACTAGCTCTCAATGAGCAGTTCTTC. It codes for CATSREGLALNEQFF.

This chain connects TRBV12-3 or TRBV12-4 to TRBJ1-6, with a weak D call TRBD1 (5 bases). Trimming shortened V by 7 bases and J by 7 bases, and 14 bases separated the two germline ends. This CDR3 has 14 residues. The CDR3 sequence is CASTPGRKNSPLHF. In nucleotides, the CDR3 is TGTGCCAGCACCCCGGGACGGAAAAATTCACCCCTCCACTTT.

This chain connects TRBV4-3 to TRBJ1-6, with D possibly TRBD1 on 5 matching bases. The CDR3 extends over 15 amino acids. Germline V gene sequence: CDR1 LGHNA, CDR2 YSLEER. Trimming removed 0 bases from V and 10 bases from J, with 13 bases in between. CDR3: CASSQDGSRDSPLHF. DNA of the CDR3: TGCGCCAGCAGCCAAGATGGGAGTAGGGACTCACCCCTCCACTTT.

This clonotype was seen a handful of times. The chain carries TRBV24-1 and TRBJ2-1, with a tentative D call TRBD1 (6 bases). V lost 6 bases and J lost 9, with 17 bases in between. The germline CDR1 and CDR2 sequences are KGHDR and SFDVKD. The CDR3 consists of 14 residues. CDR3 residues: CATSPTGLGSEQFF. CDR3 coding DNA: TGTGCCACCAGTCCTACAGGGCTAGGGAGTGAGCAGTTCTTC.

The rearrangement uses TRBV20-1 and TRBJ1-1, with no clear D. Germline CDR1 and CDR2: DFQATT and SNEGSKA (reference sequence). Trimming took off 1 base at V and 1 base at J, with 7 bases between the two ends. The CDR3 is made up of 13 amino acids. CDR3 sequence (DNA): TGCAGTGCTAGAGTGATAGGGAACACTGAAGCTTTCTTT. Translated, it gives CSARVIGNTEAFF.

This chain uses TRBV7-2 with TRBJ2-7; 15 nucleotides line up with TRBD2. Germline V CDR1 and CDR2: SGHTA, FQGNSA. The CDR3 is 17 amino acids. J lost 5 bases, V lost 2 bases, and 7 bases had no gene match. The CDR3 nucleotides are TGTGCCAGCAGCTTATGGGGGACTAGCGGGAGGATCGACGAGCAGTACTTC. Protein sequence: CASSLWGTSGRIDEQYF.

V and J are TRBV15 and TRBJ2-7; TRBD1 agrees at 8 bases. The CDR3 contains 13 residues. Unmatched junction bases numbered 7, after V lost 6 bases and J lost 6 bases. Germline lookup yields CDR1 LNHNV and CDR2 YYDKDF (reference sequence). CDR3: CATRGQGAFEQYF. CDR3 nucleotides: TGTGCCACCAGGGGCCAGGGGGCTTTCGAGCAGTACTTC.

CDR3 loop: CASSSDTQYF. The CDR3 bases are TGTGCCAGCAGCTCCGATACGCAGTATTTT. This chain uses TRBV7-9 with TRBJ2-3; no definite D call. The CDR3 is made up of 10 amino acids. V dropped 4 bases and J dropped 6 bases, with 2 bases sitting between them. CDR1 is SEHNR, CDR2 FQNEAQ, per germline (reference sequence).

This clonotype has only a few counts. The V and J genes are TRBV5-6 and TRBJ1-2; TRBD1 matches at 8 bases. Germline CDR1 reads SGHDT; CDR2 reads YYEEEE. The CDR3 totals 16 residues. V lost 2 bases and J lost 7; bases outside the gene matches: 13. In DNA form, the CDR3 reads TGTGCCAGCAGCTTCCGGACAGGGAAGAATTTTCGTGGCTACACCTTC. Its protein is CASSFRTGKNFRGYTF.

A few counts support this clonotype. V and J are TRBV25-1 and TRBJ2-3; 8 nucleotides agree with TRBD2. Germline lookup yields CDR1 MGHDK and CDR2 SYGVNS. V trimming: 3 bases; J trimming: 6 bases; junction bases outside the gene matches: 11. The CDR3 is 16 residues long. The CDR3 loop reads CASSERGTGGEDTQYF. Here the CDR3 DNA reads TGTGCCAGCAGTGAGCGCGGGACGGGAGGGGAGGATACGCAGTATTTT. Full variable domain (outside the CDR3, taken from reference TRBV25-1 and TRBJ2-3): EADIYQTPRYLVIGTGKKITLECSQTMGHDKMYWYQQDPGMELHLIHYSYGVNSTEKGDLSSESTVSRIRTEHFPLTLESARPSHTSQYLCASSERGTGGEDTQYFGPGTRLTVL.

The genes are TRBV27 and TRBJ2-7; TRBD1 matches at 9 bases. Germline CDR1 MNHEY, CDR2 SMNVEV (reference sequence). The V gene end was trimmed by 0 bases and the J gene end by 3 bases; junction bases not matched to a gene: 3. The CDR3 totals 15 residues. The CDR3 reads CASSLSTGGGYEQYF. For the CDR3, the DNA is TGTGCCAGCAGTTTATCTACAGGGGGCGGCTACGAGCAGTACTTC.

CDR3 coding DNA: TGTGCCAGCAGCCCACGGACTAGCGGGGGTGAGACCCAGTACTTC. Translating gives CASSPRTSGGETQYF. The rearrangement uses TRBV9 and TRBJ2-5, with 13 nucleotides matching TRBD2. Unmatched junction bases numbered 5, after V lost 4 bases and J lost 5 bases. This CDR3 has 15 amino acids. Germline V CDR1 and CDR2: SGDLS, YYNGEE.

The chain combines TRBV12-3 or TRBV12-4 with TRBJ2-4; D remains unclear. The CDR3 spans 15 residues. V shed 0 bases and J shed 1 base, with 7 bases lying between them. The CDR3 bases are TGTGCCAGCAGTTTAGCAGTAGGTGCCAAAAACATTCAGTACTTC. It specifies CASSLAVGAKNIQYF.

V and J are TRBV6-2 or TRBV6-3 and TRBJ1-5, with 9 bases identical to TRBD1. The germline V gene has CDR1 MNHEY and CDR2 SVGEGT. Trimming removed 2 bases from V and 9 bases from J; junction bases left unmatched: 5. The CDR3 extends over 14 amino acids. The CDR3 reads CASSYGDRVGPQHF. The CDR3 coding sequence is TGTGCCAGCAGTTACGGGGACAGGGTCGGGCCCCAGCATTTT.

The rearrangement links TRBV6-5 to TRBJ2-1; D perhaps matches TRBD1 (5 bases). The CDR3 spans 15 residues. CDR1 is MNHEY and CDR2 is SVGAGI in the germline V gene. V was clipped by 0 bases and J by 7 bases, with 13 bases between them. The CDR3 coding sequence is TGTGCCAGCAGTTACTCGCGGACCAGGGCGAATGAGCAGTTCTTC. Protein product: CASSYSRTRANEQFF.

This clonotype was detected a few times. The chain is built from TRBV5-4 and TRBJ2-1, with 7 bases aligning to TRBD2. The CDR3 covers 15 residues. Germline CDR1 and CDR2: SGHNT and YYREEE (reference sequence). J was trimmed by 3 bases and V by 4 bases; bases with no gene match: 7. This CDR3 is CASSPTGLFYNEQFF. The CDR3 DNA is TGTGCCAGCAGCCCTACGGGACTATTCTACAATGAGCAGTTCTTC.

The chain carries TRBV7-6 and TRBJ2-3; D gene ambiguous. This CDR3 spans 15 amino acids. Germline V gene sequence: CDR1 SGHVS, CDR2 FNYEAQ. Trimming shortened V by 5 bases and J by 2 bases, and 14 bases separated the two germline ends. The CDR3 coding sequence is TGTGCCAGCAGCCCCAGTTCGGACCCCACAGATACGCAGTATTTT. This encodes CASSPSSDPTDTQYF.

For this clonotype: One junction end disagrees with the germline gene, perhaps due to a read error. The chain is built from TRBV12-3 or TRBV12-4 and TRBJ1-2; D is possibly TRBD1 (5 bases). The CDR3 runs to 14 residues. The chain's CDR3 is CTSSRGPSAGGYTF. DNA of the CDR3: TGTACCAGCAGTCGGGGCCCGTCGGCGGGAGGCTACACCTTC.

This clonotype was seen repeatedly, ten times or more. The chain employs TRBV7-3 and TRBJ2-7; TRBD1 is a possible D gene (5 bases). The CDR3 is 15 residues long. The V end was cut by 5 bases, the J end by 0 bases, with 14 bases between. Germline V gene data show CDR1 as SGHTA and CDR2 as FQGTGA. The CDR3: CASSPGQGFSYEQYF. CDR3 sequence (DNA): TGTGCCAGCAGCCCCGGGCAGGGCTTCTCCTACGAGCAGTACTTC.

In its sample, this clonotype was seen a few times. This chain joins TRBV6-5 and TRBJ2-5; 7 positions agree with TRBD2. The germline V gene has CDR1 MNHEY and CDR2 SVGAGI. V trimming: 0 bases; J trimming: 5 bases; junction bases outside the gene matches: 12. CDR3 length equals 17 residues. DNA for the CDR3: TGTGCCAGCAGTTACTCGATTCCGGGGGAGGGAGGGGAGACCCAGTACTTC. Translated, it gives CASSYSIPGEGGETQYF.

Regarding this clonotype: This CDR3 is missing its conserved last phenylalanine or tryptophan, likely due to a read error. J is TRBJ2-7 and V is TRBV15, with a tentative D call TRBD1 (5 bases). Looked up from germline, CDR1 is LNHNV and CDR2 is YYDKDF (reference sequence). Trimming shortened V by 1 base and J by 3 bases, and 7 bases separated the two germline ends. CDR3 length equals 13 residues. The DNA for the CDR3 is TGTGCCACCAGCAGAGGACAGAACTACGAGCAGTACCTC. Translating gives CATSRGQNYEQYL.

V gene TRBV6-5 combines with J gene TRBJ1-6; a weak D match, TRBD1 (6 bases). The CDR3 loop spans 18 amino acids. Germline CDR1 reads MNHEY; CDR2 reads SVGAGI. Trimming shortened V by 5 bases and J by 0 bases, and 17 bases separated the two germline ends. The CDR3 DNA is TGTGCCAGCAGTGAGGACAGCCTACCGAGCTCCTATAATTCACCCCTCCACTTT. Amino acids: CASSEDSLPSSYNSPLHF.

The rearrangement joins TRBV28 to TRBJ2-5, with D maybe TRBD1 (6 bases). The germline CDR1 and CDR2 sequences are MDHEN and SYDVKM. The length of the CDR3 is 16 residues. V dropped 0 bases and J dropped 2 bases, with 13 bases sitting between them. CDR3 nucleotides: TGTGCCAGCAGTTTATGGGGGGCAGGAACGCAAGAGACCCAGTACTTC. Its protein product is CASSLWGAGTQETQYF.

The rearrangement uses TRBV4-1 and TRBJ2-7; D is possibly TRBD1 (6 bases). The CDR3 totals 15 residues. Germline V lookup: CDR1 MGHRA, CDR2 YSYEKL. V was shortened by 2 bases and J by 9 bases, with 20 bases between the two germline ends. CDR3 bases: TGCGCCAGCAGCCAACAGGACAGTCCTTCGTTCGGGCAGTACTTC. This codes for CASSQQDSPSFGQYF.

This clonotype came up a few times. The chain couples TRBV2 to TRBJ2-7, with TRBD1 matching over 8 bases. The trim removed 3 bases at V and 4 bases at J, leaving 8 bases unmatched. Germline CDR1 and CDR2: SNHLY and FYNNEI. The CDR3 has 15 amino acids. This chain's CDR3 is CASSERQGRPYEQYF. CDR3 coding DNA: TGTGCCAGCAGTGAGAGACAGGGGAGACCTTACGAGCAGTACTTC.